These T cell receptor beta chains were read from a single sample in a study of blood T cell repertoires in COVID-19. Clones were sequenced by immunoSEQ multiplex PCR, and TCRdb holds only the in-frame ones, with some missing. The sample holds roughly 150,000 clones, around four fifths seen once. Specimen: PBMCs or T cells enriched from blood (not recorded which). These receptors were collected from a man between 50 and 59 years old who had recovered from COVID-19. CDR3s include the opening cysteine and the closing phenylalanine or tryptophan. Each record gives: clone size, V gene, D gene, J gene, CDR3 protein, CDR3 DNA. A D gene is named only where the DNA matches it firmly. Clone size is shown for a subset of rows, as once, few, many or a class of expanded clone.

-	TRBV29-1	-	TRBJ2-6	CSVAGSGANVLTF	TGCAGCGTTGCAGGGTCTGGGGCCAACGTCCTGACTTTC
-	TRBV24-1	TRBD2	TRBJ2-5	CATSRSGEGETQYF	TGTGCCACCAGTCGTAGCGGGGAGGGGGAGACCCAGTACTTC
-	TRBV7-2	-	TRBJ2-3	CASSLGGTGVADTQYF	TGTGCCAGCAGCCTAGGGGGGACGGGGGTAGCAGATACGCAGTATTTT
-	TRBV29-1	-	TRBJ2-7	CSVVPGSSYEQYF	TGCAGCGTGGTGCCCGGGAGCTCCTACGAGCAGTACTTC
-	TRBV6-5	TRBD1	TRBJ1-4	CASSLQGAGMKLFF	TGTGCCAGCAGTCTCCAGGGGGCGGGGATGAAACTGTTTTTT
once	TRBV18	TRBD1	TRBJ2-5	CASSPGQKETQYF	TGTGCCAGCTCACCGGGACAGAAAGAGACCCAGTACTTC
-	TRBV5-5	-	TRBJ2-7	CASSLEELWEQYF	TGTGCCAGCAGCTTGGAGGAGCTTTGGGAGCAGTACTTC
-	TRBV7-2	-	TRBJ2-7	CASSSEQGRSYEQYF	TGTGCCAGCAGCTCCGAGCAGGGGCGCTCCTACGAGCAGTACTTC
-	TRBV4-3	-	TRBJ2-3	CASSQEGAGGVDTQYF	TGCGCCAGCAGCCAAGAAGGGGCAGGAGGGGTAGATACGCAGTATTTT
-	TRBV3-1/TRBV3-2	TRBD1	TRBJ1-3	CASSQRRQGGSGNTIYF	TGTGCCAGCAGCCAACGCCGACAGGGGGGCTCTGGAAACACCATATATTTT
few	TRBV11-2	-	TRBJ2-2	CASSALKSTGELFF	TGTGCCAGCAGCGCATTAAAGAGCACCGGGGAGCTGTTTTTT
-	TRBV19	-	TRBJ2-2	CASSIDHGGRTGELFF	TGTGCCAGTAGTATAGATCACGGGGGGCGGACCGGGGAGCTGTTTTTT
-	TRBV6-1	TRBD1	TRBJ1-5	CASSADSRGSNQPQHF	TGTGCCAGCAGTGCCGACTCCAGGGGGAGCAATCAGCCCCAGCATTTT
-	TRBV3-1/TRBV3-2	TRBD1	TRBJ1-5	CASSQEDRGDCNQPQHF	TGTGCCAGCAGCCAAGAGGACAGGGGGGACTGCAATCAGCCCCAGCATTTT
-	TRBV5-6	TRBD1	TRBJ1-2	CASSSLQGAGYTF	TGTGCCAGCAGCTCACTACAGGGGGCTGGCTACACCTTC
-	TRBV7-9	-	TRBJ2-2	CASSLARNTGELFF	TGTGCCAGCAGCTTAGCGCGGAACACCGGGGAGCTGTTTTTT
-	TRBV6-5	TRBD1	TRBJ1-5	CASSRDRGGNQPQHF	TGTGCCAGCAGTCGGGACAGGGGAGGCAATCAGCCCCAGCATTTT
-	TRBV6-5	TRBD1	TRBJ1-6	CASSYPGQGSPLHF	TGTGCCAGCAGTTACCCGGGACAGGGATCACCCCTCCACTTT
-	TRBV15	-	TRBJ1-5	CATSRDLQGHSNQPQHF	TGTGCCACCAGCAGAGACCTTCAGGGACACAGCAATCAGCCCCAGCATTTT
-	TRBV6-5	-	TRBJ1-5	CASVGAYSNQPQHF	TGTGCCAGCGTAGGGGCTTATAGCAATCAGCCCCAGCATTTT
-	TRBV7-8	TRBD1	TRBJ1-5	CASSLVYRGGNQPQHF	TGTGCCAGCAGCTTAGTATACAGGGGTGGCAATCAGCCCCAGCATTTT
-	TRBV7-2	TRBD2	TRBJ2-4	CASSLALKRGAGVAKNIQYF	TGTGCCAGCAGCTTAGCATTAAAGCGGGGGGCCGGGGTCGCCAAAAACATTCAGTACTTC
-	TRBV29-1	-	TRBJ2-7	CSVEAVSSYEQYF	TGCAGCGTTGAGGCGGTCAGCTCCTACGAGCAGTACTTC
-	TRBV5-6	-	TRBJ1-6	CASSSRTEDSPLHF	TGTGCCAGCAGCTCTCGGACAGAGGATTCACCCCTCCACTTT
-	TRBV4-3	-	TRBJ2-7	CASSPDSSSYEQYF	TGCGCCAGCAGCCCGGACAGTAGCTCCTACGAGCAGTACTTC
-	TRBV3-1/TRBV3-2	-	TRBJ2-3	CASSQRAGRTDTQYF	TGTGCCAGCAGCCAAAGGGCGGGGCGCACAGATACGCAGTATTTT
-	TRBV7-9	-	TRBJ2-7	CASSLKYRDEQYF	TGTGCCAGCAGCTTGAAGTACAGGGACGAGCAGTACTTC
-	TRBV18	-	TRBJ1-1	CASSPTGQMNTEAFF	TGTGCCAGCTCACCAACAGGACAGATGAACACTGAAGCTTTCTTT
-	TRBV24-1	-	TRBJ2-1	CATSDGRQERNNEQFF	TGTGCCACCAGTGATGGGCGACAGGAGAGAAACAATGAGCAGTTCTTC
-	TRBV6-1	-	TRBJ1-1	CASSEPGNTEAFF	TGTGCCAGCAGTGAACCAGGTAACACTGAAGCTTTCTTT
-	TRBV15	TRBD2	TRBJ2-7	CATSRGGGAYEQYF	TGTGCCACCAGCAGAGGGGGGGGAGCTTACGAGCAGTACTTC